This TCR beta chain was sequenced in a study of cytomegalovirus exposure and HLA in healthy donors (dated by TCRdb to 2015 to 2018). Concerning the study at large: According to a later analysis, the roughly 120 validation repertoires were produced on the same platform as the 666 repertoires of the first cohort. The study was designed to test whether signatures of past pathogen exposure could be identified by cataloging public T cell receptors. Besides the first cohort of approximately 670 subjects, a separate validation cohort made up of 120 different subjects was used. To predict cytomegalovirus infection status, the study combined high-throughput TCR immunosequencing, statistical association of individual TCRs with disease status, and machine learning.

This clone appeared once. The specificity of this receptor is unknown. The sample holds no much larger clone one base away, and base qualities are not on file. General conclusions and limits of the study: In both the original and validation cohorts, the classifier was reported to diagnose cytomegalovirus status with high specificity and sensitivity. Most TCR sequences were seen in very few donors, while some public TCRs were found in many individuals. A later analysis found that TCRs clustered in the first cohort also tended to co-occur in the roughly 120 validation repertoires, with 94% of cluster scores above 0. A few of the identified cytomegalovirus-associated TCR beta chains were confirmed in vitro to be specific for cytomegalovirus antigens. A later analysis lacked HLA typing for the validation cohort, so it scored co-occurrence in that cohort across all 120 or so repertoires. According to the authors, the approach could potentially be generalized to other disease states and immunological phenotypes. The study gave a list of under 200 TCR beta chains associated with cytomegalovirus.

Libraries were prepared through the immunoSEQ multiplex PCR assay. As for the original processing: A statistical classification framework was built for diagnosing cytomegalovirus status from the catalog of TCR beta chain sequences. TCRdb took this table from immuneACCESS and kept in-frame rearrangements with V and J called. Such tables lack part of the clones; where checked against another copy, unresolved V genes explain under half of the gap, and the rest is unexplained. The V and J calls and the clone size are those of that table, but D and trimming were determined from the DNA. Within this sample are more than 110,000 clones, with just over 85% of them counted one time only. The ten largest clones add up to 7% to 9% of the sample. The donors belonged to the validation cohort of about 120 subjects, which was separate from the approximately 700-subject first cohort. From its cysteine to its phenylalanine, the CDR3 spans 13 amino acids. The retained sequence is limited to the CDR3, 39 bases, with the frame set at the first base. From a lookup of the germline V gene, CDR1 and CDR2 are SGDLS and YYNGEE. V loses 4 bases, J loses 3 bases, and the germline ends lie 10 bases apart.

The chain uses TRBV9 and TRBJ1-1, with the D gene uncertain. The TCR originated in a woman younger than 30 in good health and CMV-seropositive. The sequenced material came from PBMCs. CDR3 region: CASSSSGDTEAFF. The bases read TGTGCCAGCAGCTCCAGCGGGGACACTGAAGCTTTCTTT.